Below, one TCR beta chain is given with its context. The clone's antigen remains unknown. No clone much larger than this one lies a single base away; base qualities are absent. There are 14 amino acids in the CDR3, from cysteine to phenylalanine inclusive. The only DNA kept is the CDR3, 42 bases in frame from the first base. CDR1 and CDR2, per the germline V gene, are MNHNS and SASEGT. The junction carries 9 bases between V and J, which are trimmed by 2 bases and 1 base respectively. To prepare the library, the immunoSEQ multiplex PCR assay was applied. The study's own analysis went as follows. A statistical classification framework was developed to diagnose cytomegalovirus status using the catalog of TCR beta chain sequences. TCRdb provides this immuneACCESS table in a form limited to in-frame rearrangements. Some clones are lacking; in checked studies, under half of them reflect an unresolved V gene, and why the rest are absent is not known. V and J calls and clone size are those listed in that table; D and trimming were worked out from the DNA. This sample lists around 230,000 clones; approximately 86% were detected once. The ten largest clones take up over 0.95% of the sample.

The donors belonged to the validation cohort of approximately 130 subjects, which was separate from the approximately 660-subject first cohort. These data come from a study of cytomegalovirus exposure and HLA in healthy donors (dated by TCRdb to the late 2010s). About the full investigation: A later analysis indicated that the 130 or so validation repertoires were generated on the platform also employed for the roughly 720 repertoires of the first cohort. High-throughput TCR immunosequencing, statistical association of individual TCRs with disease status, and machine learning were combined to predict cytomegalovirus infection status. Along with the roughly 700-subject first cohort, a separate validation cohort of over a hundred different subjects was used. The study was designed to test whether signatures of past pathogen exposure could be identified by cataloging public T cell receptors.

General findings and caveats noted by the study authors: The study gave a list of some 150 TCR beta chains associated with cytomegalovirus. The classifier was reported to diagnose cytomegalovirus status with high specificity and sensitivity in both the original cohort and the validation cohort. Most TCR sequences were seen in very few donors, while some public TCRs were found in many individuals. A later analysis lacked HLA typing for the validation cohort, so it scored co-occurrence in that cohort across all 110 or so repertoires. In vitro tests confirmed that three of the cytomegalovirus-associated TCR beta chains recognize cytomegalovirus antigens. In a later analysis, TCRs clustered in the first cohort were found to also tend to co-occur in the 130 or so validation repertoires, with 94% of cluster scores above 0. The authors suggested that the approach could potentially be generalized to other disease states and immunological phenotypes.

The clonotype originates from a woman aged 25 to 39 in good health and CMV-seropositive. The chain joins TRBV6-1 to TRBJ2-7; TRBD1 is a weak D gene call, 6 bases matching. Sequencing was carried out using PBMCs. The CDR3 reads CASSEQGWSYEQYF. Here is the DNA: TGTGCCAGCAGTGAACAGGGGTGGTCCTACGAGCAGTACTTC.